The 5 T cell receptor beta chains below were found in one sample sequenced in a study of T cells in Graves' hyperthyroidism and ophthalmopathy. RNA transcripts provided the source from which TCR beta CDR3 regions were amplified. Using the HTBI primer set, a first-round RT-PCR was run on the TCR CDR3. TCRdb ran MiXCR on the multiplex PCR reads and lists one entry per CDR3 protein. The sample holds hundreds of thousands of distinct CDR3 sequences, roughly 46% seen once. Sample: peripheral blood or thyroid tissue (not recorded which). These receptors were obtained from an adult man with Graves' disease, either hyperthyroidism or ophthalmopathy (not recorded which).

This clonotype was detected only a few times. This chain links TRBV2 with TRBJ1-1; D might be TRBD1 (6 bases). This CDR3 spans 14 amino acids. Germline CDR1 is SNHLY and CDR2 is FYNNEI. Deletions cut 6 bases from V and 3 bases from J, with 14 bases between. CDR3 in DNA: TGTGCCAGCAGCCCCGGGGGGGCAGACACTGAAGCTTTCTTT. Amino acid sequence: CASSPGGADTEAFF.

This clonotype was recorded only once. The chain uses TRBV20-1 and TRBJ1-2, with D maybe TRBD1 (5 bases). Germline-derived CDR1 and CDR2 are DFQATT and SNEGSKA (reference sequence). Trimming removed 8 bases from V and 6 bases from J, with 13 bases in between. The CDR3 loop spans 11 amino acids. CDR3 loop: CSYLGEDGYTF. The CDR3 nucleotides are TGCAGTTACCTGGGGGAAGATGGCTACACCTTC.

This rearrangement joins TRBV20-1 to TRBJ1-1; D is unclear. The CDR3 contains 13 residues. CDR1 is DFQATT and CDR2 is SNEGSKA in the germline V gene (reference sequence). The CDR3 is CSPGPSLNTEAFF. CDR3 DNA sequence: TGCAGCCCCGGCCCTAGTCTGAACACTGAAGCTTTCTTT.

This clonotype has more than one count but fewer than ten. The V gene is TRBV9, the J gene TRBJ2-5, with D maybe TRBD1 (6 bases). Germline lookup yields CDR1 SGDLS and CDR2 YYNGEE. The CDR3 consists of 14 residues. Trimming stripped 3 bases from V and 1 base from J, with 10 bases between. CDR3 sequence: CASSDRVGQETQYF. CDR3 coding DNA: TGTGCCAGCAGCGACAGGGTGGGCCAAGAGACCCAGTACTTC.

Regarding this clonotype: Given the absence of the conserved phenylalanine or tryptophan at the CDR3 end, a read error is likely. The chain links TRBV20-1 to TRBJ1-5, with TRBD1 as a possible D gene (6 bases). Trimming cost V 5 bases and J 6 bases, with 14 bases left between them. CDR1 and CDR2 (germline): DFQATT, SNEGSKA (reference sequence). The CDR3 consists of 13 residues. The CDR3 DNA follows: TGCAGTGCTCGGAGGGTAGGGGGTCAGCCCCAGCATTGT. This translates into CSARRVGGQPQHC.